This is a list of T cell receptor beta chains from one sample in a study of cytomegalovirus exposure and HLA in healthy donors. Here immunoSEQ multiplex PCR was the method, and the copy in TCRdb shows in-frame clones only, minus some. The table has fewer than 35,000 clones, around nine tenths seen once; the top ten hold approximately 2.6%. The sequenced sample consisted of PBMCs. These receptors came from a boy between 10 and 17 years old in good health and CMV-seronegative. Both conserved end residues are part of each CDR3. A D gene is named only where the DNA matches it firmly. Size values are once, few and many counts, or a class for expanded clones, and some rows have none.

TRBD2,-,TRBJ2-3,TRBV6-1,TGTGCCAGCAGTGAGAGTTCGGGGGAGGGTGTCACAGATACGCAGTATTTT,CASSESSGEGVTDTQYF
TRBD2,-,TRBJ2-1,TRBV6-5,TGTGCCAGCAGTTACTCAGGACTAGCGGGGGGCGGTGAGCAGTTCTTC,CASSYSGLAGGGEQFF
TRBD1,-,TRBJ2-7,TRBV2,TGTGCCAGCAGTCCGACAGGGAACGCCTACGAGCAGTACTTC,CASSPTGNAYEQYF
-,-,TRBJ2-5,TRBV4-3,TGCGCCAGCAGCCACTCAATGGACAGCTCCGAGACCCAGTACTTC,CASSHSMDSSETQYF
-,-,TRBJ2-3,TRBV27,TGTGCCACTACGGACAGCTTCCACTCCACAGATACGCAGTATTTT,CATTDSFHSTDTQYF
-,-,TRBJ1-2,TRBV6-5,TGTGCCAGCAGTTACGGGTACAGGGTTGAGTATGGCTACACCTTC,CASSYGYRVEYGYTF
TRBD2,-,TRBJ2-3,TRBV2,TGTGCCAGAGGGACTAGCGGGGGATACACAGATACGCAGTATTTT,CARGTSGGYTDTQYF
-,-,TRBJ2-1,TRBV7-2,TGTGCCAGCAGCTCTCCCGGTTCACTCCTTGCATACAATGAGCAGTTCTTC,CASSSPGSLLAYNEQFF
-,-,TRBJ2-7,TRBV6-5,TGTGCCAGCAGTTACAGTGGGCGGGGGCTCTCCTACGAGCAGTACTTC,CASSYSGRGLSYEQYF
-,-,TRBJ2-7,TRBV7-6,TGTGCCAGCAGCTTAGGTGGGGGGACCAACCCCTACGAGCAGTACTTC,CASSLGGGTNPYEQYF
-,-,TRBJ1-6,TRBV2,TGTGCCAGCAGCGCCCGACAGTTTTCACCCCTCCACTTT,CASSARQFSPLHF
TRBD1,few,TRBJ1-1,TRBV6-5,TGTGCCAGCGTCCTAACAGGGGAATTAGACACTGAAGCTTTCTTT,CASVLTGELDTEAFF
TRBD1,-,TRBJ1-3,TRBV7-2,TGTGCCAGCAGCGTGGACAGGGGAACTGGAAACACCATATATTTT,CASSVDRGTGNTIYF
-,-,TRBJ2-7,TRBV5-4,TGTGCCAGCAGCCCTGAGGCGGGGACCTCCTACGAGCAGTACTTC,CASSPEAGTSYEQYF
-,-,TRBJ1-2,TRBV11-2,TGTGCCAGCAGCTCCCCTAGGGTGGGCGGTGGGGGCTCCTATGGCTACACCTTC,CASSSPRVGGGGSYGYTF
-,once,TRBJ1-4,TRBV11-2,TGTGCCAGCAGCTTCCAGGGTGGTGAAAAACTGTTTTTT,CASSFQGGEKLFF
TRBD1,-,TRBJ2-1,TRBV2,TGTGCCAGCAGTTGGGACCGGGACAGGGGAAACAATGAGCAGTTCTTC,CASSWDRDRGNNEQFF
-,-,TRBJ1-4,TRBV14,TGTGCCAGCAGCCGGGGGCGCGTTGAAAAACTGTTTTTT,CASSRGRVEKLFF
-,-,TRBJ1-5,TRBV15,TGTGCCACCAGCATGTTGAGGGATAGCAATCAGCCCCAGCATTTT,CATSMLRDSNQPQHF
-,-,TRBJ2-2,TRBV7-2,TGTGCCAGCAGCTTAGTCATGGCGGGGAGCTTTACCGGGGAGCTGTTTTTT,CASSLVMAGSFTGELFF
TRBD1,-,TRBJ2-2,TRBV6-4,TGTGCCAGCAGTGGGGACAGGGGGCTGCACACCGGGGAGCTGTTTTTT,CASSGDRGLHTGELFF
TRBD2,-,TRBJ2-1,TRBV6-4,TGTGCCAGCAGTGAAAGGGGGGCGGGGGGGCCGGATGAGCAGTTCTTC,CASSERGAGGPDEQFF
-,-,TRBJ1-4,TRBV11-2,TGTGCCAGCAGCTTAGATGGCGGGGATGAAGAAAAACTGTTTTTT,CASSLDGGDEEKLFF
-,few,TRBJ2-5,TRBV7-2,TGTGCCAGCAGCTTAAAGGAGGAGCAAGAGACCCAGTACTTC,CASSLKEEQETQYF
TRBD2,-,TRBJ2-3,TRBV9,TGTGCCAGCAGCGCTGGGACTAGCGGCACAGATACGCAGTATTTT,CASSAGTSGTDTQYF
TRBD1,-,TRBJ2-7,TRBV7-8,TGTGCCAGCAGCGTGGGACAGGCCTACGAGCAGTACTTC,CASSVGQAYEQYF
-,-,TRBJ1-3,TRBV5-1,TGCGCCAGCAGCACCTCAGGGGATACTGGAAACACCATATATTTT,CASSTSGDTGNTIYF
TRBD1,-,TRBJ1-3,TRBV5-5,TGTGCCAGCAGCACTGGGACAGGGGGAAACACCATATATTTT,CASSTGTGGNTIYF
-,-,TRBJ2-7,TRBV21-1,TGTGCCAGCAGCAAAGGAGAGGACAGGGAGGCCTACGAGCAGTACTTC,CASSKGEDREAYEQYF
-,-,TRBJ2-3,TRBV10-3,TGTGCCATCAGGAGCCGGGAGAGAGGCGTGGCAGATACGCAGTATTTT,CAIRSRERGVADTQYF